The next 9 T cell receptor beta chains were all read from a single sample in a study of molecular identifiers for immune sequencing clone quantification. MiXCR, run by TCRdb on the PCR reads, gives a single entry per CDR3 protein. The top ten clones hold approximately 1% of a sample with some 93,000 distinct CDR3 sequences, 21% of them seen once. The sample comprised naive CD8+ T cells from blood, with Jurkat cell RNA spiked in. The subset here: FACS-sorted CD8+CD4-CCR7+CD45RA+ naive T cells. The source of these receptors is a human donor in good health. Some libraries in this study had Jurkat cell RNA spiked in.

In the case of this clonotype: The junction departs from germline at one end; a sequencing error may be responsible. DNA for the CDR3: TGTGCCATCAGCACCGGACAGTCCTACGAGCAGTACTTC. Protein: CAISTGQSYEQYF. V gene TRBV15 combines with J gene TRBJ2-7; D perhaps matches TRBD1 (6 bases). The CDR3 runs to 13 residues. Germline lookup yields CDR1 LNHNV and CDR2 YYDKDF (reference sequence).

On this clonotype: A much bigger clone sits one base away, suggesting this may be a read error. The genes are TRBV6-2 or TRBV6-3 and TRBJ1-4; D is unresolved. V was cut by 11 bases and J by 10 bases, with 26 bases left in between. This CDR3 comprises 15 residues. The germline V gene encodes CDR1 MNHEY and CDR2 SVGEGT. The CDR3 nucleotides read TGTGCCGCCGACCTCGAACGGCACCCGGGAGGAAAACTGTTTTTT. Its protein is CAADLERHPGGKLFF.

This clonotype appeared many times. The chain links TRBV29-1 to TRBJ1-1; 9 nucleotides agree with TRBD1. The CDR3 contains 15 residues. Germline V CDR1 and CDR2: SQVTM, ANQGSEA. J was trimmed by 6 bases and V by 6 bases; bases with no gene match: 14. The chain's CDR3 is CSVKRGQGSTAEAFF. In nucleotides, the CDR3 is TGCAGCGTAAAGCGGGGACAGGGTAGTACGGCTGAAGCTTTCTTT.

The table lists this clonotype with a few counts. With a much larger clone just one base away, this may be a read error. The chain couples TRBV29-1 to TRBJ2-7; the D gene is possibly TRBD1 (6 bases). Germline CDR1 reads SQVTM; CDR2 reads ANQGSEA. The CDR3 length is 11 residues. DNA of the CDR3: TGCTGCGCGGCCAGGGGTTACGAGCAGTACTTC. Translating gives CCAARGYEQYF.

A note on this clonotype: This may be a read error: a much more frequent sequence differs by one nucleotide. The genes are TRBV12-3 or TRBV12-4 and TRBJ2-5; D is possibly TRBD2 (5 bases). The CDR3 contains 15 residues. CDR3 sequence reads: CASGFGPQEEETQYF. The CDR3 DNA reads TGTGCCAGCGGTTTCGGGCCCCAGGAGGAAGAGACCCAGTACTTC.

This clonotype was seen more than once but under ten times. Relative to the germline gene, one junction end is altered; a read error may explain this. This chain links TRBV6-1 with TRBJ1-5, with D hard to call. Germline assignment: CDR1 MNHNS and CDR2 SASEGT. This CDR3 is built from 15 residues. The DNA for the CDR3 is TGTGCCGGCAGTGTCCGCAGCGATAGCAATCAGCCCCAGCATTTT. Translating it yields CAGSVRSDSNQPQHF.

The table lists this clonotype with many counts. The rearrangement joins TRBV6-5 to TRBJ2-7; 7 bases match TRBD1. The CDR3 consists of 18 residues. With V trimmed by 7 bases and J by 4 bases, 22 bases remained unmatched. Germline V lookup: CDR1 MNHEY, CDR2 SVGAGI. In DNA, the CDR3 is TGTGCCAGCAACCCACACGAACCCCGGACAGGTTTAGGTTACGAGCAGTACTTC. Protein sequence: CASNPHEPRTGLGYEQYF.

This clonotype has ten or more counts. The CDR3 DNA reads as TGTGCCAGCAGCTTAGAGGTCACAGATACGCAGTATTTT. Its protein product is CASSLEVTDTQYF. The V gene is TRBV11-2, the J gene TRBJ2-3; no firm D call. This CDR3 contains 13 residues. Germline V lookup: CDR1 SGHAT, CDR2 FQNNGV. Trimming took 0 bases from V and 2 from J, leaving 3 bases between them.

The table lists this clonotype with many counts. The V and J genes are TRBV30 and TRBJ1-2, with D possibly being TRBD1 (5 bases). The V gene lost 2 bases and the J gene lost 1 base, with 14 bases spanning the gap. The CDR3 totals 15 residues. Germline lookup yields CDR1 GTSNPN and CDR2 SVGIG (reference sequence). The CDR3 nucleotides read TGTGCCTGGAGTCGCAAGGGACTGATTAACTATGGCTACACCTTC. Amino acids: CAWSRKGLINYGYTF.